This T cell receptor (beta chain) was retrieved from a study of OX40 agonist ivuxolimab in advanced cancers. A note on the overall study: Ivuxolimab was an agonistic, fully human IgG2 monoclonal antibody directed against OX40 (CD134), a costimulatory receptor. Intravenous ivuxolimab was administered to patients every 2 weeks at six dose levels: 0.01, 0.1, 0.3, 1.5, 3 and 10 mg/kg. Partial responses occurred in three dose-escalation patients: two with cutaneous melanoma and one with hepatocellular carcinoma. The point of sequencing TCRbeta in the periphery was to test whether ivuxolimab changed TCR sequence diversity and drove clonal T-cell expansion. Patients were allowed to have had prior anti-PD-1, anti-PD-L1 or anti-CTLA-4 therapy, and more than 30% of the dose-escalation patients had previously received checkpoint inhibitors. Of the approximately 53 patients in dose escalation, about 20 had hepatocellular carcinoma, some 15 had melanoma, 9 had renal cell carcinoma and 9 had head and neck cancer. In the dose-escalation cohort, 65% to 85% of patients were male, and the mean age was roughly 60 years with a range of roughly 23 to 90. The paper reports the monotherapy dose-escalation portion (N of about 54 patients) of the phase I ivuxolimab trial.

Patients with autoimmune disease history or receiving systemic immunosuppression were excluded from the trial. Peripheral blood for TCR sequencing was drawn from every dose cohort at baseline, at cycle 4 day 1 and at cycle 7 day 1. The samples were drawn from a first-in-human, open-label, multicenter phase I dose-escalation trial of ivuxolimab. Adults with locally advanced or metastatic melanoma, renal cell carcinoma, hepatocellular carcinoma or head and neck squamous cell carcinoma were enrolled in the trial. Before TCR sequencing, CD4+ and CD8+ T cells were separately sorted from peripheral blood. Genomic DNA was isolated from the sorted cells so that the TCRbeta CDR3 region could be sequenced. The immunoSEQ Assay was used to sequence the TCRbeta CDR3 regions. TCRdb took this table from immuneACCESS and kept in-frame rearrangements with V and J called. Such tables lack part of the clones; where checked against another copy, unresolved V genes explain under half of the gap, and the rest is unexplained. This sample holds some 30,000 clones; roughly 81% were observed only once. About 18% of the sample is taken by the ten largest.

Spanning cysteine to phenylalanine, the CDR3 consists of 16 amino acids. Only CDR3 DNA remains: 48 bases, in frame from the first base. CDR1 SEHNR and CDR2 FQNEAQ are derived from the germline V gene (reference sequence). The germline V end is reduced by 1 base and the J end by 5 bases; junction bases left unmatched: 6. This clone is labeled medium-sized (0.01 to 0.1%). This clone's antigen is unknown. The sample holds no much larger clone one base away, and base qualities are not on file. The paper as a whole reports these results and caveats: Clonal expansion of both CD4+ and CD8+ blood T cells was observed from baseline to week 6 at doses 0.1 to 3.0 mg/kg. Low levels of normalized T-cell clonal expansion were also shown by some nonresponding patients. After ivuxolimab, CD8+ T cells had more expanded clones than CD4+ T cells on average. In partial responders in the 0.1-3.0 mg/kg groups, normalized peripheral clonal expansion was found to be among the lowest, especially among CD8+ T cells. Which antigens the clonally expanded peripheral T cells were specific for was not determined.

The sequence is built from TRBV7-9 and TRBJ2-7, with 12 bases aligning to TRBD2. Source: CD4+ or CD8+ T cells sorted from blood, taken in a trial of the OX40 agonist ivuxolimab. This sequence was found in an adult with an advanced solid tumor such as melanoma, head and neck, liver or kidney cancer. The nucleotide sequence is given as TGTGCCAGCAGCTTAGGACTAGCGGGAGATCTCCACGAGCAGTACTTC. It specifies CASSLGLAGDLHEQYF.